This TCR beta chain was sequenced for a study of shared clonotypes between healthy human individuals. From CD4+ cells came CD45RA+ naive and CD45RA-negative memory subsets. Study observations and caveats: Naive CD4 clonotypes overlapped across several donors at about 5.3%. Investigators expected sequencing depth to affect clonotype sharing among donors.

As regards this clone: Antigen specificity is unknown.

J gave up 2 bases and V 5 bases, and 11 bases lay outside the gene matches. Germline assignment: CDR1 SEHNR and CDR2 FQNEAQ (reference sequence). The CDR3 spans 17 residues. Libraries were prepared by immunoSEQ multiplex PCR; TCRdb keeps only in-frame clonotypes and omits some of them. Of about 1.5 million clones listed, 95% to 99% were seen once; the top ten hold 0.4% to 0.45%. The source is a man between 25 and 39 years old in good health. The chain couples TRBV7-9 to TRBJ2-3; 9 bases are a match to TRBD2. Sequenced material: naive CD4+ T cells sorted from blood. Subset indicated: CD45RA+ positively selected. CDR3 region: CASSGQGGRAVTDTQYF. CDR3 DNA sequence: TGTGCCAGCAGCGGCCAGGGCGGGAGGGCCGTCACAGATACGCAGTATTTT.